Shown below are 14 T cell receptor beta chains from a single sample sequenced in a study of early T cells in non-severe SARS-CoV-2 infection. TCRdb re-called the 5' RACE reads with MiXCR, one entry per CDR3 protein. The sample lists roughly 53,000 distinct CDR3 sequences; more than 9% were seen once. Material for sequencing was whole blood. All receptors come from an adult who was a healthcare worker with PCR-confirmed SARS-CoV-2 infection or an uninfected control (not recorded which).

Many counts were recorded for this clonotype. The CDR3 reads CASSPAGTSFSYEQYF. CDR3 nucleotide sequence: TGCGCCAGCAGCCCCGCCGGGACTAGCTTTTCTTACGAGCAGTACTTC. The chain carries TRBV4-1 and TRBJ2-7, with 9 positions matching TRBD2. The V gene end was trimmed by 4 bases and the J gene end by 4 bases; junction bases not matched to a gene: 11. The length of the CDR3 is 16 residues. Germline CDR1 and CDR2: MGHRA and YSYEKL.

In its sample, this clonotype was seen many times. The V gene is TRBV9, the J gene TRBJ2-1; a possible D gene is TRBD2 (5 bases). Looked up from germline, CDR1 is SGDLS and CDR2 is YYNGEE. V dropped 5 bases and J dropped 1 base, with 10 bases sitting between them. The CDR3 contains 14 residues. CDR3 protein: CASSQDSSYNEQFF. The CDR3 DNA follows: TGTGCCAGCAGTCAGGACTCATCCTACAATGAGCAGTTCTTC.

This clonotype came up a few times. The rearrangement links TRBV2 to TRBJ1-1; D remains ambiguous. Trimming left V 8 bases short and J 1 base short, with 5 bases between. This CDR3 contains 11 residues. CDR1 SNHLY and CDR2 FYNNEI come from the germline V gene. Here the CDR3 DNA reads TGTGCCAGCCTTTGGAACACTGAAGCTTTCTTT. Amino acid sequence: CASLWNTEAFF.

This clonotype was counted many times. This chain uses TRBV7-3 with TRBJ2-7; TRBD1 agrees at 11 bases. Trimming took 3 bases from V and 5 from J; bases not matched to a gene: 9. This CDR3 has 16 residues. Per the germline V gene, CDR1 is SGHTA and CDR2 is FQGTGA. CDR3 coding DNA: TGTGCCAGCAGCTTTCAACGGACAGGGGGCTTGAACGAGCAGTACTTC. Translating gives CASSFQRTGGLNEQYF.

This clonotype was seen a few times. The CDR3 coding sequence is TGTGCCAGCAGTCTACGGGAGACCGGGGAGCTGTTTTTT. Amino acid sequence: CASSLRETGELFF. The chain has TRBV6-2 or TRBV6-3 and TRBJ2-2, with TRBD2 as a possible D gene (6 bases). Germline CDR1 MNHEY, CDR2 SVGEGT. Trimming took 5 bases from V and 5 from J, leaving 9 bases between them. This CDR3 is built from 13 residues.

The V call is TRBV18, the J call TRBJ2-2; a possible D gene is TRBD2 (6 bases). From germline, CDR1 is KGHSH and CDR2 LQKENI. This CDR3 region has 15 residues. V shed 3 bases and J shed 8 bases, with 16 bases lying between them. CDR3 DNA sequence: TGTGCCAGCTCACCTTACACGGGAGCGGATGGGGAGCTGTTTTTT. It encodes CASSPYTGADGELFF.

This clonotype was picked up many times. The rearrangement links TRBV18 to TRBJ1-2; weak D call: TRBD1 (6 bases). This CDR3 contains 14 residues. Trimming pared 2 bases from V and 4 bases from J, leaving 11 bases between. From germline, CDR1 is KGHSH and CDR2 LQKENI. CDR3 amino acids: CASSPSSGAYGYTF. Here the CDR3 DNA reads TGTGCCAGCTCACCAAGTTCAGGGGCCTATGGCTACACCTTC.

In its sample, this clonotype was seen many times. This chain uses TRBV7-3 with TRBJ2-1; 13 bases fit TRBD2. Germline CDR1 reads SGHTA; CDR2 reads FQGTGA. V shed 5 bases, J shed 10 bases, and the junction held 8 bases outside the gene matches. This CDR3 has 15 residues. In DNA form, the CDR3 reads TGTGCCAGCAGCCAACTAGCGGGAGGGCCTACGGAGCAGTTCTTC. Its translation: CASSQLAGGPTEQFF.

This clonotype was detected many times. The gene calls are TRBV10-3 and TRBJ2-1; 9 bases match TRBD2. Germline V gene lookup returns CDR1 ENHRY and CDR2 SYGVKD. The trim removed 5 bases at V and 8 bases at J, leaving 16 bases unmatched. The CDR3 spans 17 residues. CDR3 DNA sequence: TGTGCCATCAGTCAAACCCTAGCGGGATTGGGTTTCGATGAGCAGTTCTTC. Its translation: CAISQTLAGLGFDEQFF.

This clonotype has ten or more counts. This rearrangement joins TRBV27 to TRBJ2-6; 9 nucleotides line up with TRBD2. Germline loops: CDR1 MNHEY, CDR2 SMNVEV (reference sequence). V was pared by 6 bases and J by 0 bases, with 6 bases of the junction left unmatched. This CDR3 has 17 residues. CDR3 nucleotides: TGTGCCAGCAGCCCGACTAGCGGATACTCTGGGGCCAACGTCCTGACTTTC. It yields the protein CASSPTSGYSGANVLTF.

Only a few counts were recorded for this clonotype. The rearrangement links TRBV14 to TRBJ1-4; 8 bases match TRBD1. Germline V lookup: CDR1 SGHDN, CDR2 FVKESK. V lost 3 bases and J lost 5; bases outside the gene matches: 8. This CDR3 has 16 residues. Written as DNA, the CDR3 is TGTGCCAGCAGCCATGGCAGGGGGCTAGAGAATGAAAAACTGTTTTTT. This codes for CASSHGRGLENEKLFF.

The table lists this clonotype with a few counts. The rearrangement links TRBV12-3 or TRBV12-4 to TRBJ2-7; D not certain. The CDR3 contains 11 residues. The V gene lost 6 bases and the J gene lost 3 bases, with 6 bases spanning the gap. CDR3 nucleotide sequence: TGTGCCAGCAGCCGAGACTACGAGCAGTACTTC. It is translated as CASSRDYEQYF.

Only a few counts were recorded for this clonotype. This sequence joins TRBV7-2 and TRBJ1-1, with D possibly being TRBD1 (6 bases). The CDR3 is 11 amino acids. Germline V gene sequence: CDR1 SGHTA, CDR2 FQGNSA. V gave up 8 bases and J gave up 7 bases, with 11 bases separating them. The CDR3 loop is CASLRGHEAFF. CDR3 nucleotide sequence: TGTGCCAGCCTCAGGGGCCATGAAGCTTTCTTT.

This clonotype was seen ten or more times. The chain carries TRBV6-2 or TRBV6-3 and TRBJ2-7; TRBD1 aligns across 8 bases. The CDR3 runs 13 residues. Per the germline V gene, CDR1 is MNHEY and CDR2 is SVGEGT. With V trimmed by 6 bases and J by 3 bases, 4 bases remained unmatched. In DNA form, the CDR3 reads TGTGCCAGCAGCGGGACAGGAGACTACGAGCAGTACTTC. This encodes CASSGTGDYEQYF.